The clone carrying this TCR beta chain was seen repeatedly, ten times or more. As yet, its antigen is unknown. The data were obtained in a study of identical twins. Study-level points and caveats: The models systematically underestimated how much out-of-frame TCR alpha was shared in monozygotic twins.

Unique molecular identifiers were present on the cDNA, which also gained a universal primer site by template switching. TCRdb re-derived calls from the 5' RACE reads in MiXCR, one entry per CDR3 protein. Among about 150,000 distinct CDR3 sequences listed, roughly 3.3% were seen once. Per the germline V gene, CDR1 is MNHEY and CDR2 is SMNVEV (reference sequence). This CDR3 is built from 12 residues. Trimming took 11 bases from V and 3 from J, leaving 13 bases between them. This chain uses TRBV27 with TRBJ2-5, with D possibly being TRBD1 or TRBD2 (5 bases each). The clonotype comes from a man aged 18 to 30 in good health. Sequencing was performed on memory T cells sorted from blood. The CDR3 here is CAASGPKETQYF. The CDR3 bases are TGTGCCGCCTCGGGACCAAAAGAGACCCAGTACTTC.